In its sample, the clone carrying this TCR beta chain was seen many times. Its antigen is unidentified. The germline V and J ends were trimmed by 4 bases and 9 bases, with 16 bases remaining between them. The CDR3 is 15 amino acids. Germline V lookup: CDR1 LGHNA, CDR2 YNFKEQ. The sample comes from a study of early T cells in non-severe SARS-CoV-2 infection. At the level of the study: The chains were unpaired, and the sequenced material was bulk RNA from unsorted whole blood.

Attached unique molecular identifiers marked individual cDNA molecules. TCRdb re-derived calls from the 5' RACE reads in MiXCR, one entry per CDR3 protein. The sample contains approximately 52,000 distinct CDR3 sequences, 8% of which appear only once. Whole-study results and caveats: Reliance on VDJdb matching favored anti-spike CD8 responses; private and CD4 specificities were missed.

The chain has TRBV4-2 and TRBJ1-6; a weak D match, TRBD1 (6 bases). The source material was whole blood. The TCR was taken from an adult who was a healthcare worker with PCR-confirmed SARS-CoV-2 infection or an uninfected control (not recorded which). CDR3 residues: CASSRDRDTISPLHF. The CDR3, as DNA: TGTGCCAGCAGCCGAGACCGGGACACCATTTCACCCCTCCACTTT.